The present TCR beta chain was sequenced within a study of T cells in Graves' hyperthyroidism and ophthalmopathy. Authors of the study amplified TCR beta CDR3 regions from RNA transcripts. With the HTBI primer set, the TCR CDR3 went through a first round of RT-PCR. TCRdb redid the calling of the multiplex PCR reads with MiXCR, one entry per CDR3 protein. The sample records about 640,000 distinct CDR3 sequences, less than 25% being singletons. Sequencing was carried out using blood. The source of this sequence is a man under 40 with Graves' ophthalmopathy.

The CDR3 region is CSARVVARDSSEQYF. The CDR3 DNA reads TGCAGTGCTAGAGTGGTGGCTCGGGACTCCAGTGAGCAGTACTTC. The rearrangement uses TRBV20-1 and TRBJ2-7; possible D gene TRBD2, 6 bases. Germline V gene lookup returns CDR1 DFQATT and CDR2 SNEGSKA (reference sequence). This CDR3 is built from 15 residues. V dropped 1 base and J dropped 7 bases, with 20 bases sitting between them.